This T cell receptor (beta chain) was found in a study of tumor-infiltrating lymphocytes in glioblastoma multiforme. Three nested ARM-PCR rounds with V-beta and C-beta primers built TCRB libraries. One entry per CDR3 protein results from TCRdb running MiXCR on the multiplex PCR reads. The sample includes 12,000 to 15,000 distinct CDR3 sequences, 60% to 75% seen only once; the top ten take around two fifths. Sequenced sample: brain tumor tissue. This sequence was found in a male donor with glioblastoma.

The CDR3 DNA sequence: TGTGCCAGCAGCCAGACGTCCGGAGGCTACAATGAGCAGTTCTTC. Translated: CASSQTSGGYNEQFF. The rearrangement links TRBV7-8 to TRBJ2-1; possibly TRBD2 for D (5 bases). Germline V CDR1 and CDR2: SGHVS, FQNEAQ. The length of the CDR3 is 15 residues. V was pared by 5 bases and J by 3 bases, with 14 bases between.